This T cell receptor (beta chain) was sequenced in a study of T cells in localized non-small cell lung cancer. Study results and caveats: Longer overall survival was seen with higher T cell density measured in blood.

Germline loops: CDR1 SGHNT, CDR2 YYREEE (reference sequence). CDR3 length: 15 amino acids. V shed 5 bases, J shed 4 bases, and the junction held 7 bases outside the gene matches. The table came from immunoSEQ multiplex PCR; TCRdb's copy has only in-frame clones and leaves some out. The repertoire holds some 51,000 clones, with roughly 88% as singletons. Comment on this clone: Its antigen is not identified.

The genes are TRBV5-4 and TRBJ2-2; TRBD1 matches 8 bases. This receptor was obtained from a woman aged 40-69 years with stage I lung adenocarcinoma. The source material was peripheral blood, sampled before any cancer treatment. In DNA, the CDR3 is TGTGCCAGCAGTTTGCAGGGGGCGCCCACCGGGGAGCTGTTTTTT. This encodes CASSLQGAPTGELFF.